A selection of T cell receptor beta chains follows, all from one sample in a study of T cells in Graves' hyperthyroidism and ophthalmopathy. TCRdb ran MiXCR on the multiplex PCR reads and lists one entry per CDR3 protein. Of fewer than 900,000 distinct CDR3 sequences listed, about a sixth are singletons. The sample taken for sequencing was blood. These receptors were obtained from a man younger than 30 with Graves' hyperthyroidism. The CDR3 runs from the conserved cysteine through the conserved F or W. A D gene is named only where the DNA matches it firmly. Size values are once, few and many counts, or a class for expanded clones, and some rows have none.

TRBJ1-4 | . | TRBV7-9 | . | TGTGCCAGCAGCTTAAAGATCTCAACTAATGAAAAACTGTTTTTT | CASSLKISTNEKLFF
TRBJ2-5 | . | TRBV7-3 | . | TGTGCCAGCAGCTTAAGACAGGTCACGGGAGAGACCCAGTACTTC | CASSLRQVTGETQYF
TRBJ1-2 | . | TRBV6-6 | . | TGTGCCAGCAGTTACAGGGTTTTCGACTATGGCTACACCTTC | CASSYRVFDYGYTF
TRBJ2-3 | many | TRBV28 | . | TGTGCCAGCAGTGGATGGACTGGCCCTAGCACAGATACGCAGTATTTT | CASSGWTGPSTDTQYF
TRBJ2-7 | many | TRBV2 | . | TGTGCCAGCAGTGAAGGGACAGCCTCCTCCGAGCAGTACTTC | CASSEGTASSEQYF
TRBJ1-1 | many | TRBV7-9 | . | TGTGCCAGCAGCTTATCGGCTGAAGCTTTCTTT | CASSLSAEAFF
TRBJ2-1 | . | TRBV4-1 | TRBD1 | TGCGCCAGCAGCTCCCGACAGGGCCACAATGAGCAGTTCTTC | CASSSRQGHNEQFF
TRBJ2-7 | many | TRBV7-2 | . | TGTGCCAGCAGCCTAGCAGGAGGTACGTCCTACGAGCAGTACTTC | CASSLAGGTSYEQYF
TRBJ2-4 | . | TRBV2 | . | TGTGCCAGCAGTGAAGCGCAGGGTACCAAAAACATTCAGTACTTC | CASSEAQGTKNIQYF
TRBJ2-2 | few | TRBV5-6 | . | TGTGCCAGCAGCCTACAGGTTACCACTAGCTTCAACACCGGGGAGCTGTTTTTT | CASSLQVTTSFNTGELFF
TRBJ2-6 | . | TRBV18 | . | TGTGCCAGCTCACTACCTCGGAACTCTGGGGCCAACGTCCTGACTTTC | CASSLPRNSGANVLTF
TRBJ1-5 | once | TRBV24-1 | . | TGTGCCGCCAGCTCGGGGGGTAGTAGCAATCAGCCCCAGCATTTT | CAASSGGSSNQPQHF
TRBJ2-1 | . | TRBV20-1 | TRBD2 | TGCAGTGCTCCTCGTTATAGCGGGATCAATGAGCAGTTCTTC | CSAPRYSGINEQFF
TRBJ1-1 | . | TRBV19 | TRBD1 | TGTGCCAGTAAGCGGGACAGGGTTACTGAAGCTTTCTTT | CASKRDRVTEAFF
TRBJ2-1 | . | TRBV2 | . | TGTGCCAGCAGTGAAATAAGGGGGCAGTTCTTC | CASSEIRGQFF
TRBJ2-2 | . | TRBV7-2 | . | TGTGCCAGCCTACGCGCAGGGTCGGGGACCGGGGAGCTGTTTTTT | CASLRAGSGTGELFF
TRBJ2-7 | many | TRBV27 | . | TGTGCCAGCAGTTTATTGAAGGGAGCCTACGAGCAGTACTTC | CASSLLKGAYEQYF
TRBJ1-1 | few | TRBV4-2 | TRBD1 | TGTGCCAGCAGCCAAGATTTGGGTACAGGGGGCACTGAAGCTTTCTTT | CASSQDLGTGGTEAFF
TRBJ2-7 | many | TRBV7-2 | . | TGTGCCAGCAGACGGGACGGCGAGCAGTACTTC | CASRRDGEQYF
TRBJ2-3 | many | TRBV28 | . | TGTGGCTATGAGAGGGAACCGTCAGATACGCAGTATTTT | CGYEREPSDTQYF
TRBJ1-2 | many | TRBV19 | . | TGTGCCAGTAGTTCAAGCTTCTATGGCTACACCTTC | CASSSSFYGYTF
TRBJ1-2 | many | TRBV7-9 | TRBD1 | TGTGCCAGCAGCTTATTGGGACAGGGGAGCTATGGCTACACCTTC | CASSLLGQGSYGYTF
TRBJ2-7 | few | TRBV27 | . | TGTGCCAGCGCATACCGGGACTCCTACGAGCAGTACTTC | CASAYRDSYEQYF
TRBJ1-2 | few | TRBV28 | TRBD1 | TGTGCCAGCAGACCTTGGGGCAGGGGGCCCAACTATGGCTACACCTTC | CASRPWGRGPNYGYTF
TRBJ1-4 | . | TRBV9 | TRBD1 | TGTGCCAGCAGCTCCGGGACAGGGACGGGTGAAAAACTGTTTTTT | CASSSGTGTGEKLFF
TRBJ2-1 | many | TRBV11-2 | . | TGTGCCAGCAGCTTAGGTAGGGTTCCCAATGAGCAGTTCTTC | CASSLGRVPNEQFF
TRBJ1-1 | many | TRBV2 | . | TGTGCCAGCGGGTTATACGACACGAACACTGAAGCTTTCTTT | CASGLYDTNTEAFF
TRBJ1-2 | . | TRBV28 | TRBD1 | TGTGCCAGCAGTTTAAGTTGGGACAGATTTCCTAACTATGGCTACACCTTC | CASSLSWDRFPNYGYTF
TRBJ2-1 | once | TRBV24-1 | TRBD1 | TGTGCCACCGGGACAGTTTACAATGAGCAGTTCTTC | CATGTVYNEQFF
TRBJ2-7 | many | TRBV20-1 | TRBD2 | TGCAGTGGAACACGGGAGGGCGAGCAGTACTTC | CSGTREGEQYF
TRBJ2-2 | . | TRBV9 | TRBD2 | TGTGCCAGCAGCGGTTCCGGGACTAGCGGACGCACCGGGGAGCTGTTTTTT | CASSGSGTSGRTGELFF
TRBJ2-7 | many | TRBV7-9 | . | TGTGCCAGCAGCCAAACCCAGGACGGACCCTACGAGCAGTACTTC | CASSQTQDGPYEQYF
TRBJ2-3 | . | TRBV6-4 | TRBD2 | TGTGCCAGCAGTGACCGGGGACTAGCGGGAGATGACACAGATACGCAGTATTTT | CASSDRGLAGDDTDTQYF
TRBJ2-3 | many | TRBV11-3 | TRBD2 | TGTGCCAGCAGACCCAGGACTAGCGGGACAGATACGCAGTATTTT | CASRPRTSGTDTQYF
TRBJ2-2 | many | TRBV4-2 | . | TGTGCCAGCAGCCAAGCGTACGGGGGTCAGAACACCGGGGAGCTGTTTTTT | CASSQAYGGQNTGELFF
TRBJ2-7 | many | TRBV7-9 | . | TGTGCCAGCAGCCGCCCAGCCGCCTACGAGCAGTACTTC | CASSRPAAYEQYF
TRBJ2-3 | many | TRBV30 | TRBD2 | TGTGCCTGGAGTGTACTAGCGGGAGTAGGCACAGATACGCAGTATTTT | CAWSVLAGVGTDTQYF
TRBJ2-7 | few | TRBV6-1 | . | TGTGCCAGCAGGCGGGGTGGGCGCAACTACCGCTCCTACGAGCAGTACTTC | CASRRGGRNYRSYEQYF
TRBJ2-7 | few | TRBV5-4 | TRBD1 | TGTGCCAGCAGCCTAATGGGACAGCAATCCTACGAGCAGTACTTC | CASSLMGQQSYEQYF
TRBJ2-5 | few | TRBV20-1 | . | TGCAGTGCTAGAGGTATTCAAGAGACCCAGTACTTC | CSARGIQETQYF
TRBJ2-1 | . | TRBV30 | . | TGTGCCTGGAGTGTACGATCCAGGGGATACAATGAGCAGTTCTTC | CAWSVRSRGYNEQFF
TRBJ1-1 | . | TRBV30 | . | TGTGCCATAGATATAGGGCAGAACACTGAAGCTTTCTTT | CAIDIGQNTEAFF
TRBJ2-3 | few | TRBV27 | . | TGTGCCAGCAGACCTGACGGAACTAGCACAGATACGCAGTATTTT | CASRPDGTSTDTQYF
TRBJ2-1 | few | TRBV28 | TRBD1 | TGTGCCAGCAGGCCCCGGGACAGGGATGGAAATGAGCAGTTCTTC | CASRPRDRDGNEQFF
TRBJ2-5 | many | TRBV7-9 | TRBD1 | TGTGCCAGCAGCTACCGGACAGGGGGAGACCAAGAGACCCAGTACTTC | CASSYRTGGDQETQYF
TRBJ2-1 | few | TRBV19 | TRBD1 | TGTGCCAGTTCCGCGACAGGGTGGTCCTACAATGAGCAGTTCTTC | CASSATGWSYNEQFF
TRBJ2-5 | many | TRBV11-1 | . | TGTGCCAGCAGCGCCGGCTGGACAGAAGTAAAGGAGACCCAGTACTTC | CASSAGWTEVKETQYF
TRBJ1-2 | few | TRBV28 | . | TGTGCCAGCAGGTCAACGGCCTATGGCTACACCTTC | CASRSTAYGYTF
TRBJ1-1 | . | TRBV15 | . | TGTGCCACCAGCAGAGGGGAGGGCATGAACACTGAAGCTTTCTTT | CATSRGEGMNTEAFF
TRBJ1-1 | . | TRBV19 | . | TGTGCCAGTAGTATAGGTACCGGGGCTGGGACTGAAGCTTTCTTT | CASSIGTGAGTEAFF
TRBJ2-1 | many | TRBV20-1 | TRBD2 | TGCAGTGCTGGACCTCTTAGCGGGAGGGCCAATGAGCAGTTCTTC | CSAGPLSGRANEQFF
TRBJ2-3 | many | TRBV24-1 | TRBD2 | TGTGCCACCAGTGATTTAGGACTAGGGATGGATACGCAGTATTTT | CATSDLGLGMDTQYF
TRBJ2-7 | many | TRBV6-2/TRBV6-3 | TRBD2 | TGTGCCACCTCCCGCGGGGGACTCTCCTACGAGCAGTACTTC | CATSRGGLSYEQYF
TRBJ2-1 | few | TRBV6-1 | . | TGTGCCAGCAGATCTCGGCCAAACTACAATGAGCAGTTCTTC | CASRSRPNYNEQFF
TRBJ2-1 | . | TRBV4-2 | TRBD2 | TGTGCCAGCAGCCAAGGTGGGGCGGGGGTCGTTTACAATGAGCAGTTCTTC | CASSQGGAGVVYNEQFF